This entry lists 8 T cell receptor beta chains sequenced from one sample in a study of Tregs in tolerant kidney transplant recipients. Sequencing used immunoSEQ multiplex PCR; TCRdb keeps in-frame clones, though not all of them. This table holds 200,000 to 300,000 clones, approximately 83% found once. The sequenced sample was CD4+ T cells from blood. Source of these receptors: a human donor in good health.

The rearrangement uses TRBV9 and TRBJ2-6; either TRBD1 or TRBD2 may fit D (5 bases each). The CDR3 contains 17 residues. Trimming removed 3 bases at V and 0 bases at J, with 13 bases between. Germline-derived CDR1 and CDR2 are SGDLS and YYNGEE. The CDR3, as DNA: TGTGCCAGCAGCGGACGATTAGGGACCTCTGGGGCCAACGTCCTGACTTTC. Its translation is CASSGRLGTSGANVLTF.

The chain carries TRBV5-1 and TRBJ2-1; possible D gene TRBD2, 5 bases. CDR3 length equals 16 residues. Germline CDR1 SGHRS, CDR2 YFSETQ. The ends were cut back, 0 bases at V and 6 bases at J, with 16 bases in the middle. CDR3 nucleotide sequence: TGCGCCAGCAGCTTGGAAACAGTAGCGCTTAGCAATGAGCAGTTCTTC. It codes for CASSLETVALSNEQFF.

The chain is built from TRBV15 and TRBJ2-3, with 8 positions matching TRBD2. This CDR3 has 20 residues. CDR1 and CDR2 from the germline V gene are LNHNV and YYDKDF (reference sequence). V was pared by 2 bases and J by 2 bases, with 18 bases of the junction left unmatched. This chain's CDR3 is CATSRTQGVAGSPYTDTQYF. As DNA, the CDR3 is TGTGCCACCAGCAGAACACAAGGAGTAGCGGGGAGTCCATACACAGATACGCAGTATTTT.

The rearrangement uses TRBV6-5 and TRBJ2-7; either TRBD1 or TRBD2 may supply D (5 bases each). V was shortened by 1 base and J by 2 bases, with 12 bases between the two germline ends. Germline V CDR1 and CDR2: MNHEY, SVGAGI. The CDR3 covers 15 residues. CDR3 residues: CASSYWGTVTYEQYF. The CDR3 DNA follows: TGTGCCAGCAGTTACTGGGGGACGGTTACCTACGAGCAGTACTTC.

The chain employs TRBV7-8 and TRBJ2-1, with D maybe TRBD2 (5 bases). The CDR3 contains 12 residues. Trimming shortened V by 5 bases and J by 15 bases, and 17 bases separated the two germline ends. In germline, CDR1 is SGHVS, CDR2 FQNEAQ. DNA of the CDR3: TGTGCCAGCAGCGAGCAGGTCCGCCGGGGGTTCTTC. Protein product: CASSEQVRRGFF.

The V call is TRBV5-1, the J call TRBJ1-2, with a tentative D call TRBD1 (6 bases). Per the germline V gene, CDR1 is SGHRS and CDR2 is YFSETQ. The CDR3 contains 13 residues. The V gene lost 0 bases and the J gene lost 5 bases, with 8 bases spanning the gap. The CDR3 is CASSLEQGYGYTF. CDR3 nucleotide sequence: TGCGCCAGCAGCTTGGAACAGGGTTATGGCTACACCTTC. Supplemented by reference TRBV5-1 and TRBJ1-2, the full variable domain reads KAGVTQTPRYLIKTRGQQVTLSCSPISGHRSVSWYQQTPGQGLQFLFEYFSETQRNKGNFPGRFSGRQFSNSRSEMNVSTLELGDSALYLCASSLEQGYGYTFGSGTRLTVV.

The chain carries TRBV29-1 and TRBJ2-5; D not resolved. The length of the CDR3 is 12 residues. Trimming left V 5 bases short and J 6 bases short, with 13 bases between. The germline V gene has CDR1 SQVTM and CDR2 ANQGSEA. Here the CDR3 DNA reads TGCAGCGTTAGTGAACAGCAACAGACCCAGTACTTC. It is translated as CSVSEQQQTQYF.

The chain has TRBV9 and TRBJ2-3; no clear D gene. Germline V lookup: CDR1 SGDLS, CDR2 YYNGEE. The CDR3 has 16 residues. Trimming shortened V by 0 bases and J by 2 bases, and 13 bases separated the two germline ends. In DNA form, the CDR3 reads TGTGCCAGCAGCGTAGCTGATCCAGAACCCACAGATACGCAGTATTTT. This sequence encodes CASSVADPEPTDTQYF.